This is a list of T cell receptor beta chains from one sample in a study of T cells in localized non-small cell lung cancer. Method: immunoSEQ multiplex PCR; TCRdb's copy keeps in-frame clones and lacks some. The sample lists under 20,000 clones, roughly 86% occurring once. Source: peripheral blood mononuclear cells, taken before any cancer treatment. The receptors shown here come from an older male donor with stage II lung adenocarcinoma. CDR3s include the opening cysteine and the closing phenylalanine or tryptophan. A D gene is named only where the DNA matches it firmly. Size is stated for part of the rows, as once, few or many counts, or as a class when the clone is expanded.

j_call v_call d_call clone_size cdr3_aa cdr3_nt
TRBJ2-1 TRBV9 - - CASRKGDLYNEQFF TGTGCCAGCAGAAAGGGAGATCTCTACAATGAGCAGTTCTTC
TRBJ1-2 TRBV27 TRBD1 - CASSLSTMDRGALGYTF TGTGCCAGCAGTTTATCGACCATGGACAGGGGGGCATTGGGCTACACCTTC
TRBJ2-3 TRBV5-1 TRBD1 - CASSILGQGRRTDTQYF TGCGCCAGCAGCATACTCGGACAGGGCAGGAGGACAGATACGCAGTATTTT
TRBJ2-2 TRBV2 - - CASRRGYTGELFF TGTGCCAGCAGACGGGGATACACCGGGGAGCTGTTTTTT
TRBJ2-1 TRBV28 TRBD1 - CASSSTGGESYNEQFF TGTGCCAGCAGTTCGACAGGGGGGGAATCCTACAATGAGCAGTTCTTC
TRBJ2-1 TRBV7-3 TRBD2 once CASSSARLAGPYNEQFF TGTGCCAGCAGCTCCGCAAGACTAGCGGGACCATACAATGAGCAGTTCTTC
TRBJ2-2 TRBV5-1 TRBD2 - CASSFTSGGNTGELFF TGCGCCAGCAGCTTTACTAGCGGGGGGAACACCGGGGAGCTGTTTTTT
TRBJ2-5 TRBV5-1 - - CASSLDGETQYF TGCGCCAGCAGCTTGGATGGGGAGACCCAGTACTTC
TRBJ2-6 TRBV19 - - CASSSAPSGANVLTF TGTGCCAGTAGTTCAGCCCCTTCTGGGGCCAACGTCCTGACTTTC
TRBJ2-6 TRBV5-6 - - CASSLGGPGANVLTF TGTGCCAGCAGCTTGGGGGGACCCGGGGCCAACGTCCTGACTTTC
TRBJ1-1 TRBV27 - - CASSPRSSLKAFF TGTGCCAGCAGTCCCCGTAGCTCTCTGAAGGCTTTCTTT
TRBJ2-7 TRBV7-6 - - CASSLLGPDYEQYF TGTGCCAGCAGCTTATTAGGTCCTGACTACGAGCAGTACTTC
TRBJ1-1 TRBV9 TRBD1 - CASSVGDRGRDTEAFF TGTGCCAGCAGCGTAGGGGACAGGGGGCGAGACACTGAAGCTTTCTTT
TRBJ1-1 TRBV7-9 - large CASSLQVGMGTEAFF TGTGCCAGCAGCCTCCAAGTGGGAATGGGCACTGAAGCTTTCTTT
TRBJ2-7 TRBV27 TRBD1 - CASSLHRGEQYF TGTGCCAGCAGTTTACACAGGGGCGAGCAGTACTTC
TRBJ1-2 TRBV9 - - CASSPPRGNRYGYTF TGTGCCAGCAGCCCCCCAAGGGGTAACCGCTATGGCTACACCTTC
TRBJ1-2 TRBV27 - - CASTHIGKGETYGYTF TGTGCCAGCACCCATATAGGTAAAGGGGAGACCTATGGCTACACCTTC
TRBJ2-1 TRBV18 - - CASSPLRADNNEQFF TGTGCCAGCTCACCACTCCGGGCCGATAACAATGAGCAGTTCTTC
TRBJ2-3 TRBV2 TRBD2 - CASSEARTSGTDTQYF TGTGCCAGCAGTGAAGCTAGGACTAGCGGGACTGATACGCAGTATTTT
TRBJ2-1 TRBV19 - - CASGAYREGNEQFF TGTGCCAGTGGGGCCTACAGGGAGGGCAATGAGCAGTTCTTC
TRBJ2-1 TRBV4-1 - once CASSQSPGQPYNEQFF TGCGCCAGCAGCCAATCTCCGGGACAACCATACAATGAGCAGTTCTTC
TRBJ2-7 TRBV28 - - CASSPITGSPSYF TGTGCCAGCAGCCCTATAACGGGATCCCCCTCGTACTTC
TRBJ2-7 TRBV13 TRBD1 - CASKDRGSRDEQYF TGTGCCAGCAAAGACAGGGGGTCGAGGGACGAGCAGTACTTC
TRBJ2-1 TRBV5-1 - - CASSLDESTQFF TGCGCCAGCAGCTTGGATGAGTCTACGCAGTTCTTC
TRBJ2-2 TRBV19 - - CASSILGGPNTGELFF TGTGCCAGTAGTATTTTGGGCGGACCAAACACCGGGGAGCTGTTTTTT
TRBJ2-1 TRBV18 - - CASSPTQYNEQFF TGTGCCAGCTCTCCCACCCAGTACAATGAGCAGTTCTTC
TRBJ1-1 TRBV7-2 TRBD1 - CASSRDSSNTEAFF TGTGCCAGCAGCCGGGACAGTTCGAACACTGAAGCTTTCTTT
TRBJ2-7 TRBV28 TRBD2 - CASSSPTPPSGSRDEQYF TGTGCCAGCAGTTCCCCCACCCCCCCTAGCGGGAGTAGGGACGAGCAGTACTTC
TRBJ1-1 TRBV6-5 - - CASRRGTGNTEAFF TGTGCCTCCAGGCGGGGAACGGGGAACACTGAAGCTTTCTTT
TRBJ1-4 TRBV2 TRBD1 - CATLRDRARSEKLFF TGTGCCACACTCCGGGACAGGGCCCGGAGCGAAAAACTGTTTTTT
TRBJ1-5 TRBV6-5 TRBD1 once CASSYGQAYQPQHF TGTGCCAGCAGTTACGGACAGGCCTATCAGCCCCAGCATTTT
TRBJ1-1 TRBV7-8 - - CASSPRDYTEAFF TGTGCCAGCAGCCCCCGGGACTACACTGAAGCTTTCTTT
TRBJ2-2 TRBV14 - - CASSQDRGARTGELFF TGTGCCAGCAGCCAAGATCGGGGGGCGCGCACCGGGGAGCTGTTTTTT
TRBJ1-1 TRBV7-9 TRBD1 - CASSLGGTGPEAFF TGTGCCAGCAGCTTGGGGGGGACAGGTCCTGAAGCTTTCTTT
TRBJ2-5 TRBV5-4 - few CASTGGAQETQYF TGTGCCAGCACAGGAGGGGCTCAAGAGACCCAGTACTTC
TRBJ2-1 TRBV30 - - CAYSLEVNEQFF TGTGCCTACTCTCTGGAGGTCAATGAGCAGTTCTTC